This TCR beta chain was found in a study of blood T cell repertoires in COVID-19. Across the whole study: COVID-19 samples, acute and convalescent, were from the United States, Italy and Spain. T cells, B-cell-depleted T cells, or PBMCs provided the cDNA or gDNA that served as material.

Germline V CDR1 and CDR2: LNHNV, YYDKDF (reference sequence). This CDR3 is 17 amino acids long. The trim removed 0 bases at V and 5 bases at J, leaving 9 bases unmatched. As originally analysed: Using reference gene primer amplification, nucleated cell counts were estimated. Sequenced by immunoSEQ multiplex PCR; TCRdb stores in-frame clones only, minus some. V, J and clone size were drawn from that table, and D and trimming were deduced from the DNA. Of 120,000 to 150,000 clones in the sample, 70% to 90% were seen once. The origin of this receptor is a human donor in a cohort sampled during active COVID-19. This chain uses TRBV15 with TRBJ2-2; 7 positions agree with TRBD1. Sequenced input: peripheral blood. Here the CDR3 reads CATSRDRSGGNTGELFF. The DNA for the CDR3 is TGTGCCACCAGCAGAGATCGGTCAGGGGGAAATACCGGGGAGCTGTTTTTT.